This is a list of T cell receptor beta chains from one sample in a study of human T cells and chemical hapten exposure. TCRdb reanalysed the RACE reads using MiXCR and keeps one entry per CDR3 protein. The table has 300,000 to 400,000 distinct CDR3 sequences, 4% to 6% seen once. The sample in question was whole blood, obtained in connection with sensitization to the hapten diphenylcyclopropenone (DPC). These receptors all stem from a woman aged 50 to 60 with alopecia areata. Some clones in this sample may be carry-over from other donors' samples. Both conserved end residues are part of each CDR3. The D gene is left open where the match is weak. Clone size is given for some rows only: seen once, a few or many times, or a class if the clone is expanded.

j_call v_call d_call clone_size cdr3_aa cdr3_nt
TRBJ2-1 TRBV7-8 TRBD2 NA CATKTSGRFGSYNEQFF TGTGCTACGAAGACTAGCGGGAGATTCGGTTCCTACAATGAGCAGTTCTTC
TRBJ2-4 TRBV10-3 NA NA CAISESKVSGIAKNIQYF TGTGCCATCAGTGAGTCGAAGGTGTCAGGGATAGCCAAAAACATTCAGTACTTC
TRBJ1-5 TRBV28 NA few CASNLLRGLQPQHF TGTGCCAGCAATCTCCTTCGAGGATTACAGCCCCAGCATTTT
TRBJ1-4 TRBV29-1 NA few CSATGQGEKLFF TGCAGCGCGACGGGTCAGGGAGAAAAACTGTTTTTT
TRBJ2-7 TRBV5-1 NA many CASSGGRSEQYF TGCGCCAGCAGCGGGGGGCGATCCGAGCAGTACTTC
TRBJ1-4 TRBV7-9 NA many CASRVDDLWNEKLFF TGTGCCAGCAGAGTTGACGACCTGTGGAATGAAAAACTGTTTTTT
TRBJ1-1 TRBV7-9 NA few CASSHRGAEAFF TGTGCCAGCAGCCACCGCGGTGCCGAAGCTTTCTTT
TRBJ1-1 TRBV12-3/TRBV12-4 TRBD1 many CASSWDRSLNTEAFF TGTGCCAGCAGTTGGGACAGGAGTTTGAACACTGAAGCTTTCTTT
TRBJ2-3 TRBV29-1 TRBD1 many CSVARTGGPDTQYF TGCAGCGTGGCTCGGACAGGGGGCCCAGATACGCAGTATTTT
TRBJ2-5 TRBV30 NA many CAWSQGQETQYF TGTGCCTGGAGTCAGGGCCAAGAGACCCAGTACTTC
TRBJ1-1 TRBV7-8 NA NA CASWGVMNTEAFF TGTGCCAGCTGGGGGGTCATGAACACTGAAGCTTTCTTT
TRBJ1-5 TRBV11-3 NA NA CASSLDDRDSNQPQHF TGTGCCAGCAGCTTAGATGACAGAGATAGCAATCAGCCCCAGCATTTT
TRBJ2-1 TRBV12-3/TRBV12-4 TRBD2 few CASGGLAGTSSYNEQFF TGTGCCAGCGGGGGACTAGCGGGGACCAGCTCCTACAATGAGCAGTTCTTC
TRBJ1-5 TRBV12-3/TRBV12-4 NA few CASSQGAYNQPQHF TGTGCCAGCAGTCAAGGGGCCTATAATCAGCCCCAGCATTTT
TRBJ2-1 TRBV5-6 NA many CASSLLGASSYNEQFF TGTGCCAGCAGCTTGTTGGGCGCTAGCTCCTACAATGAGCAGTTCTTC
TRBJ1-3 TRBV29-1 NA few CSVERILGLGNTIYF TGCAGCGTTGAAAGGATTCTCGGGCTTGGAAACACCATATATTTT
TRBJ2-3 TRBV12-3/TRBV12-4 TRBD2 many CASSSALGRGGRPDTQYF TGTGCCAGCAGTTCGGCCCTAGGGCGGGGGGGCCGGCCAGATACGCAGTATTTT
TRBJ1-1 TRBV20-1 TRBD1 few CSAEGTGGSGTEAFF TGCAGTGCGGAGGGAACAGGGGGCTCGGGCACTGAAGCTTTCTTT
TRBJ2-1 TRBV27 TRBD2 few CASSLNGGRVSSYNEQFF TGTGCCAGCAGTTTAAATGGCGGGAGGGTAAGCTCCTACAATGAGCAGTTCTTC
TRBJ2-3 TRBV29-1 NA many CSVEDGTDTQYF TGCAGCGTTGAGGACGGGACGGATACGCAGTATTTT
TRBJ1-5 TRBV18 TRBD1 few CASSPGQGARVNQPQHF TGTGCCAGCTCCCCGGGACAGGGGGCAAGGGTCAATCAGCCCCAGCATTTT
TRBJ2-7 TRBV27 NA few CASSPAAGSSYEQYF TGTGCCAGCAGTCCCGCGGCGGGTAGCTCCTACGAGCAGTACTTC
TRBJ2-3 TRBV9 NA few CASSVATGLATDTQYF TGTGCCAGCAGCGTAGCTACCGGCCTAGCCACAGATACGCAGTATTTT
TRBJ1-1 TRBV29-1 NA many CSVEGGRTEAFF TGCAGCGTTGAGGGGGGACGAACTGAAGCTTTCTTT
TRBJ2-5 TRBV6-1 NA many CASSEGDPWDQETQYF TGTGCCAGCAGTGAAGGAGACCCTTGGGACCAAGAGACCCAGTACTTC
TRBJ2-6 TRBV7-2 NA few CASSPRHGSGANVLTF TGTGCCAGCAGCCCACGGCACGGCTCTGGGGCCAACGTCCTGACTTTC
TRBJ2-4 TRBV12-3/TRBV12-4 NA few CASSLAGEENIQYF TGTGCCAGCAGTTTAGCAGGGGAGGAAAACATTCAGTACTTC
TRBJ1-2 TRBV14 NA few CASSQEGFGYGYTF TGTGCCAGCAGCCAAGAGGGGTTTGGCTATGGCTACACCTTC
TRBJ2-1 TRBV18 NA many CASSPRDHVDEQFF TGTGCCAGCTCACCAAGGGATCACGTAGATGAGCAGTTCTTC
TRBJ2-3 TRBV3-1 NA NA CASSQLPLPGWSTDTQYF TGTGCCAGCAGCCAACTACCATTACCAGGGTGGTCCACAGATACGCAGTATTTT
TRBJ1-5 TRBV20-1 TRBD1 few CSASPPQGTRLGNQPQHF TGCAGTGCTAGTCCCCCACAGGGGACCCGTCTCGGCAATCAGCCCCAGCATTTT
TRBJ2-1 TRBV12-3/TRBV12-4 NA few CASSGGPGSYNEQFF TGTGCCAGCAGTGGGGGCCCGGGATCCTACAATGAGCAGTTCTTC
TRBJ1-1 TRBV5-1 NA few CASSPFSLNTEAFF TGCGCCAGCAGCCCCTTCTCTCTGAACACTGAAGCTTTCTTT
TRBJ1-2 TRBV2 NA many CASSESSLGGYTF TGTGCCAGCAGTGAAAGCTCGCTAGGAGGCTACACCTTC
TRBJ1-1 TRBV30 TRBD1 many CAWSAMGQGRAFF TGTGCCTGGAGTGCAATGGGACAGGGTCGAGCTTTCTTT
TRBJ2-7 TRBV9 NA many CASSVFEGSYEQYF TGTGCCAGCAGCGTATTCGAGGGCTCCTACGAGCAGTACTTC
TRBJ2-2 TRBV29-1 NA many CSAETGGELFF TGCAGCGCCGAGACTGGCGGGGAGCTGTTTTTT
TRBJ1-4 TRBV27 NA NA CASSIAGGDNEKLFF TGTGCCAGCAGTATAGCTGGGGGCGATAATGAAAAACTGTTTTTT
TRBJ2-1 TRBV7-8 NA many CASSLGGPATDEQFF TGTGCCAGCAGCTTAGGGGGGCCTGCTACGGATGAGCAGTTCTTC
TRBJ2-7 TRBV15 NA many CATSRDRVHEQYF TGTGCCACCAGCAGAGATCGCGTCCACGAGCAGTACTTC
TRBJ1-5 TRBV30 NA many CAWSVARDQPQHF TGTGCCTGGAGTGTAGCCCGAGATCAGCCCCAGCATTTT
TRBJ2-1 TRBV4-1 NA NA CASSQDDHTQIHNEQFF TGCGCCAGCAGCCAAGATGATCACACTCAAATTCACAATGAGCAGTTCTTC
TRBJ2-4 TRBV7-2 NA NA CASSLVEVAKNIQYF TGTGCCAGCAGCTTAGTTGAAGTAGCCAAAAACATTCAGTACTTC
TRBJ1-2 TRBV12-3/TRBV12-4 NA many CASSVGTLYGYTF TGTGCCAGCAGCGTCGGGACACTGTATGGCTACACCTTC
TRBJ2-6 TRBV14 NA many CASSQAGANVLTF TGTGCCAGCAGCCAAGCTGGGGCCAACGTCCTGACTTTC
TRBJ2-1 TRBV24-1 TRBD2 NA CATSDGLGLALNVQFF TGTGCCACCAGTGACGGGTTAGGACTAGCACTCAATGTGCAGTTCTTC
TRBJ2-7 TRBV29-1 NA many CSVAGSLTYEQYF TGCAGCGTTGCAGGGAGCCTCACTTACGAGCAGTACTTC
TRBJ2-3 TRBV5-4 NA NA CASSLGGIEDTQYF TGTGCCAGCAGCTTGGGCGGGATTGAAGATACGCAGTATTTT
TRBJ2-7 TRBV12-3/TRBV12-4 NA many CASSAGLYEQYF TGTGCCAGCAGCGCAGGACTTTACGAGCAGTACTTC
TRBJ2-5 TRBV6-6 TRBD2 NA CASSYGMTSGKGLETQYF TGTGCCAGCAGTTACGGGATGACTAGCGGGAAAGGGCTGGAGACCCAGTACTTC
TRBJ1-1 TRBV7-8 TRBD1 many CASRGQAGTEAFF TGTGCCAGCAGGGGACAGGCGGGCACTGAAGCTTTCTTT
TRBJ1-5 TRBV10-3 NA NA CAIRGIQPQHF TGTGCCATCAGAGGGATTCAGCCCCAGCATTTT
TRBJ2-6 TRBV7-2 NA few CASTESSGANVLTF TGTGCCAGCACTGAAAGCTCTGGGGCCAACGTCCTGACTTTC
TRBJ1-4 TRBV6-6 NA many CASRTTRDEKLFF TGTGCCAGCAGAACAACTAGAGATGAAAAACTGTTTTTT
TRBJ2-1 TRBV20-1 TRBD2 few CSAGVLAGAHNEQFF TGCAGTGCTGGGGTCCTAGCGGGAGCCCACAATGAGCAGTTCTTC
TRBJ1-1 TRBV12-3/TRBV12-4 NA few CASSLTDGGTEAFF TGTGCCAGCAGTTTGACGGATGGAGGAACTGAAGCTTTCTTT
TRBJ1-2 TRBV5-6 TRBD1 NA CASSLRQGQYGYTF TGTGCCAGCAGCTTGAGACAGGGACAGTATGGCTACACCTTC
TRBJ2-1 TRBV27 NA many CASSLRSASYNEQFF TGTGCCAGCAGTTTGAGGAGCGCGTCCTACAATGAGCAGTTCTTC
TRBJ1-2 TRBV2 NA NA CASSKGGSGYTF TGTGCCAGCAGTAAAGGGGGGTCTGGCTACACCTTC